Each of the 16 T cell receptor beta chains below was sequenced from the same sample in a study of blood T cell repertoires in COVID-19. Here immunoSEQ multiplex PCR was the method, and the copy in TCRdb shows in-frame clones only, minus some. The repertoire consists of some 120,000 clones, with more than 80% occurring once and the leading ten covering around 30%. The material sequenced was peripheral blood. These receptors were taken from a man between 65 and 80 years old with active or convalescent COVID-19.

V and J are TRBV7-9 and TRBJ1-3; the D gene is possibly TRBD1 (5 bases). The CDR3 extends over 16 amino acids. Germline V gives CDR1 SEHNR, CDR2 FQNEAQ (reference sequence). V was clipped by 5 bases and J by 2 bases, with 16 bases between them. CDR3 in DNA: TGTGCCAGCAGCCCCTCCCCCGGGACTGCTGGAAACACCATATATTTT. It translates to CASSPSPGTAGNTIYF.

V usage is TRBV12-3 or TRBV12-4 and J usage is TRBJ1-6; the D is unclear. The CDR3 has 13 residues. The ends were cut back, 4 bases at V and 9 bases at J, with 10 bases in the middle. The CDR3 loop is CASSSTEGSPLHF. In DNA form, the CDR3 reads TGTGCCAGCAGTTCAACAGAAGGTTCACCCCTCCACTTT.

CDR3 sequence (DNA): TGTGCCAGCAGCTTCGGACAGGGCCAAAGCCAGTTCTTC. Translated: CASSFGQGQSQFF. V is TRBV11-2 and J is TRBJ2-1; 8 bases match TRBD1. In germline, CDR1 is SGHAT, CDR2 FQNNGV. This CDR3 has 13 amino acids. With V trimmed by 3 bases and J by 13 bases, 8 bases remained unmatched.

The chain uses TRBV29-1 and TRBJ1-3; D gene unclear. Germline CDR1 is SQVTM and CDR2 is ANQGSEA. The CDR3 is 14 residues long. V was trimmed by 3 bases and J by 0 bases, leaving 9 bases between them. This CDR3 is CSVDPYSSGNTIYF. CDR3 DNA: TGCAGCGTTGATCCATATAGCTCTGGAAACACCATATATTTT.

The chain couples TRBV5-1 to TRBJ2-7; tentatively, D is TRBD2 (5 bases). The CDR3 has 15 residues. Trimming took 0 bases from V and 0 from J, leaving 10 bases between them. Germline loops: CDR1 SGHRS, CDR2 YFSETQ. The CDR3 nucleotides are TGCGCCAGCAGCTTGGGAGGGTTCGGCTCCTACGAGCAGTACTTC. Translating it yields CASSLGGFGSYEQYF.

J is TRBJ1-3 and V is TRBV5-4, with a weak D call TRBD1 (5 bases). The ends were cut back, 3 bases at V and 0 bases at J, with 13 bases in the middle. The CDR3 totals 16 residues. Germline V gene data show CDR1 as SGHNT and CDR2 as YYREEE (reference sequence). CDR3 nucleotide sequence: TGTGCCAGCAGCTCAGGGCTGGGTAACTCTGGAAACACCATATATTTT. It yields the protein CASSSGLGNSGNTIYF.

The rearrangement links TRBV7-8 to TRBJ2-3, with D tentatively TRBD2 (5 bases). The CDR3 contains 15 residues. Germline lookup yields CDR1 SGHVS and CDR2 FQNEAQ. V was clipped by 1 base and J by 1 base, with 9 bases between them. CDR3 in amino acids: CASSLGSDRTDTQYF. The DNA for the CDR3 is TGTGCCAGCAGCTTAGGTAGCGATCGCACAGATACGCAGTATTTT. Variable domain in full (rest from reference TRBV7-8 and TRBJ2-3): GAGVSQSPRYKVAKRGQDVALRCDPISGHVSLFWYQQALGQGPEFLTYFQNEAQLDKSGLPSDRFFAERPEGSVSTLKIQRTQQEDSAVYLCASSLGSDRTDTQYFGPGTRLTVL.

V usage is TRBV11-2 and J usage is TRBJ1-6; the match to TRBD1 covers 8 bases. The CDR3 contains 14 residues. V trimming: 2 bases; J trimming: 8 bases; junction bases outside the gene matches: 2. Germline-derived CDR1 and CDR2 are SGHAT and FQNNGV. CDR3 in DNA: TGTGCCAGCAGCTTAACAGGGGGAGATTCACCCCTCCACTTT. Translating gives CASSLTGGDSPLHF.

V usage is TRBV6-6 and J usage is TRBJ1-4; D ambiguous. Germline CDR1 reads MNHNY; CDR2 reads SVGAGI (reference sequence). CDR3 length equals 15 residues. The germline V and J ends were trimmed by 5 bases and 8 bases, with 18 bases remaining between them. The CDR3 nucleotides read TGTGCCAGCAGTAGCGATCAGAGCCCCAGCGAAAAACTGTTTTTT. Amino acids: CASSSDQSPSEKLFF.

The CDR3 sequence: CASSLNDRARGYTF. The CDR3 nucleotides are TGTGCCAGCAGTTTAAATGACAGGGCGCGAGGCTACACCTTC. The rearrangement uses TRBV28 and TRBJ1-2; TRBD1 matches at 7 bases. In germline, CDR1 is MDHEN, CDR2 SYDVKM. V was pared by 2 bases and J by 8 bases, with 8 bases of the junction left unmatched. The CDR3 spans 14 residues.

V usage is TRBV14 and J usage is TRBJ2-7; a weak D match, TRBD1 (5 bases). From germline, CDR1 is SGHDN and CDR2 FVKESK. The CDR3 covers 15 residues. V dropped 1 base and J dropped 2 bases, with 12 bases sitting between them. The CDR3 region has the DNA TGTGCCAGCAGCCAAGGGGCAGGGATCCCCTACGAGCAGTACTTC. Residues: CASSQGAGIPYEQYF.

V and J are TRBV5-1 and TRBJ2-3; TRBD1 agrees at 7 bases. V lost 2 bases, J lost 0 bases, and 6 bases stayed unmatched. Germline V gives CDR1 SGHRS, CDR2 YFSETQ. The CDR3 has 16 residues. The CDR3 protein is CASSFGQEISTDTQYF. CDR3 nucleotides: TGCGCCAGCAGCTTCGGACAGGAGATCAGCACAGATACGCAGTATTTT.

The V call is TRBV29-1, the J call TRBJ2-1, with 9 bases aligning to TRBD2. Trimming took 4 bases from V and 4 from J; bases not matched to a gene: 2. Germline V lookup: CDR1 SQVTM, CDR2 ANQGSEA. The CDR3 spans 13 residues. CDR3 loop: CSVAAGGYNEQFF. The CDR3 region has the DNA TGCAGCGTTGCGGCGGGAGGGTACAATGAGCAGTTCTTC.

The chain is built from TRBV5-1 and TRBJ2-5; 7 positions match TRBD1. In germline, CDR1 is SGHRS, CDR2 YFSETQ. The V gene end was trimmed by 4 bases and the J gene end by 0 bases; junction bases not matched to a gene: 3. The CDR3 loop spans 14 amino acids. As DNA, the CDR3 is TGCGCCAGCAGCCTGGGACAGCACCAAGAGACCCAGTACTTC. The encoded protein is CASSLGQHQETQYF.

The V call is TRBV25-1, the J call TRBJ1-1; D is perhaps TRBD1 (6 bases). CDR3 length: 15 amino acids. Germline-derived CDR1 and CDR2 are MGHDK and SYGVNS. The ends were cut back, 2 bases at V and 3 bases at J, with 13 bases in the middle. The DNA for the CDR3 is TGTGCCAGCAGTGAAACCAGGGGTATTGACACTGAAGCTTTCTTT. Protein: CASSETRGIDTEAFF. Drawing the rest from reference TRBV25-1 and TRBJ1-1, the complete variable domain is EADIYQTPRYLVIGTGKKITLECSQTMGHDKMYWYQQDPGMELHLIHYSYGVNSTEKGDLSSESTVSRIRTEHFPLTLESARPSHTSQYLCASSETRGIDTEAFFGQGTRLTVV.

The chain has TRBV29-1 and TRBJ1-5; 8 positions match TRBD1. V was clipped by 4 bases and J by 3 bases; unmatched bases: 2. The CDR3 loop spans 13 amino acids. Germline CDR1 reads SQVTM; CDR2 reads ANQGSEA. The CDR3 coding sequence is TGCAGCGTTGCAGGGGGCCCCAATCAGCCCCAGCATTTT. Its translation is CSVAGGPNQPQHF.